The entry below describes one TCR beta chain. The data derive from a study of T cell repertoires in aging, cancer and after chemotherapy. Overall study: Pre- and post-chemotherapy samples were paired from chronic lymphocytic leukemia patients treated with fludarabine- or bendamustine-based regimens.

The template was genomic DNA from peripheral blood, not RNA. A mixed TRB-A/B primer pool amplified rearranged TRB by multiplex touch-down PCR. TCRdb processed the multiplex PCR reads anew with MiXCR; each CDR3 protein has one entry. Here the sample spans around 5,000 distinct CDR3 sequences, more than 40% being singletons. The germline gives CDR1 MNHEY, CDR2 SVGAGI. V lost 7 bases, J lost 6 bases, and 16 bases lay in between. The CDR3 is 13 amino acids. Sequencing was performed on blood. The gene calls are TRBV6-5 and TRBJ2-7; D possibly uses TRBD1 or TRBD2 (5 bases each). The TCR originated in a human donor with a blood cancer. The CDR3 DNA reads TGTGCCAGCACCCGGGGCCAGGATCGCGAGCAGTACTTC. Protein sequence: CASTRGQDREQYF.